The clone carrying this T cell receptor (beta chain) was detected a few times. V lost 5 bases to trimming and J lost 2 bases, with 17 bases between them. The CDR3 loop spans 16 amino acids. Germline CDR1 reads SGHVS; CDR2 reads FNYEAQ. TCRdb recomputed calls from the reads with MiXCR, one row per CDR3 protein. The sample consists of some 270,000 distinct CDR3 sequences, about 18% of them appearing once. This sample stems from a study of T cell repertoires in cytomegalovirus infection. Sequenced: CD8+ T cells from PBMCs. The source is a human donor in good health (CMV status not recorded). Some clones in this sample may be carry-over from other donors' samples. The chain joins TRBV7-6 to TRBJ2-3; perhaps TRBD1 as D (8 bases). CDR3 loop: CASSISQGGNTDTQYF. The CDR3, as DNA: TGTGCCAGCAGCATTTCACAGGGGGGGAACACAGATACGCAGTATTTT. Filled out from reference TRBV7-6 and TRBJ2-3, the complete variable domain reads GAGVSQSPRYKVTKRGQDVALRCDPISGHVSLYWYRQALGQGPEFLTYFNYEAQQDKSGLPNDRFSAERPEGSISTLTIQRTEQRDSAMYRCASSISQGGNTDTQYFGPGTRLTVL.